Included here is one TCR beta chain sequence, with context. The sample is drawn from a study of PD-1 and CTLA-4 blockade in melanoma. Germline V lookup: CDR1 SGDLS, CDR2 YYNGEE. V was pared by 0 bases and J by 9 bases, with 7 bases between. This CDR3 region has 12 residues. The method was immunoSEQ multiplex PCR; TCRdb's version includes in-frame clones alone and lacks a portion of them. The repertoire consists of about 30,000 clones, with about 88% occurring once and the leading ten covering 6% to 7%. The input for sequencing was CD8+ T cells from peripheral blood, taken from a patient given anti-PD-1 treatment. The source is a human donor with melanoma. The chain links TRBV9 to TRBJ2-1; D is uncertain. CDR3 sequence (DNA): TGTGCCAGCAGCGTAGATTCGGGTGAGCAGTTCTTC. The encoded protein is CASSVDSGEQFF.